The rows below give T cell receptor beta chains drawn from one sample of a study of cytomegalovirus exposure and HLA in healthy donors. Data came from immunoSEQ multiplex PCR; TCRdb stores just in-frame clones and leaves some out. The sample lists about 210,000 clones; over 80% were seen once. The specimen was PBMCs. Receptor source: a man aged 40-49 years in good health and CMV-seropositive. Both conserved end residues are trimmed from each CDR3.

>TRBJ2-5|TRBV5-1
ASSSDYEETQY
>TRBJ2-7|TRBV18
ASSPWSGSLYEQY
>TRBJ1-1|TRBV5-6
ASSLLAGWNTEAF
>TRBJ1-5|TRBV27
ASMGQGGPYSNQPQH
>TRBJ1-4|TRBV4-1
ASSQGANEKLF
>.|TRBV18
ASSPPGGYEQY
>TRBJ2-5|TRBV5-6
ASRRGQQETQY
>TRBJ1-1|TRBV5-8
ASSLEARGNTEAF
>TRBJ2-5|TRBV10-1
ASSESGREETQY
>TRBJ2-5|TRBV7-9
ASSLRVGETQY
>TRBJ1-5|TRBV27
ASSSVGTGDQPQH
>TRBJ2-7|TRBV27
ASSLVGGLYEQY
>.|TRBV5-6
ASSLAARYEQY
>TRBJ2-3|TRBV7-8
ASSRRGQRDTQY
>TRBJ2-3|TRBV9
ASSVALVGGTQY
>TRBJ2-7|TRBV5-6
ASSSRGGGYYEQY
>TRBJ2-1|TRBV5-1
ASRGSGRNEQF
>TRBJ1-1|TRBV5-4
ASELPAGQGGRTEAF
>TRBJ2-7|TRBV27
ASSSPGRTTVEQY
>TRBJ2-5|TRBV30
AWSVRAGGETQY
>TRBJ2-1|TRBV6-4
ASSALAGVSEQF
>TRBJ1-1|TRBV2
ASRSGGQGNTEAF
>TRBJ2-1|TRBV27
ASSFRGLSNNEQF
>TRBJ1-1|TRBV27
ASRSGSTGGTEAF
>TRBJ2-5|TRBV6-6
ASRLAEETQY
>TRBJ2-5|TRBV4-2
ASSQEFGQGLLETQY
>TRBJ1-2|TRBV12-5
ASGLVSGRLVYGYT
>TRBJ2-1|TRBV27
ASSLLQLSYNEQF
>TRBJ1-2|TRBV6-9
ASSYPANYGYT
>TRBJ2-6|TRBV5-1
ASRLFQGPSSGANVLT
>TRBJ1-2|TRBV6-6
ASSYSGEGYT
>TRBJ2-3|TRBV6-1
ASSEQELIRDTQY
>TRBJ2-5|TRBV9
ASSVGAGGTQY
>TRBJ1-1|TRBV19
ASSIQGLTEAF
>TRBJ2-1|TRBV4-1
ASSQGEGGDPYNEQF
>TRBJ2-7|TRBV2
ASRETGVEQY
>TRBJ1-5|TRBV25-1
ASSAEASNQPQH
>TRBJ2-3|TRBV6-1
ASSEVAAGKGDTQY
>TRBJ2-7|TRBV19
ASGDRSRDEQY
>TRBJ2-2|TRBV7-9
ASSSGTGITGELF
>TRBJ2-2|TRBV19
ASRSSDRGLTGELF
>TRBJ2-7|TRBV9
ASSSQGAYEQY
>TRBJ2-1|TRBV6-5
ASSYLGTSSYNEQF
>TRBJ1-2|TRBV7-8
ASSGQGGGYT
>TRBJ2-1|TRBV5-6
ASSLQGPLNEQF
>TRBJ2-1|TRBV19
ASSFSSGTSGSTQQF
>TRBJ2-7|TRBV7-9
ASTSTTSGRRSNEQY
>TRBJ1-3|TRBV12-5
ASGADSSGNTIY
>TRBJ2-2|TRBV27
ASSLRAMGTNTGELF
>TRBJ2-3|TRBV11-2
ASSLDLAGNTDTQY
>TRBJ1-1|TRBV12-5
ASGSGTGVTEAF
>TRBJ1-5|TRBV2
ASSDREGQPQH
>TRBJ2-2|TRBV5-4
ASSLGLAVGGELF
>TRBJ2-3|TRBV15
ATSRGLAGGVDTQY
>TRBJ2-3|TRBV21-1
ASSKAGKELAGGFTDTQY
>TRBJ1-5|TRBV5-8
ASSSYEGAGSNQPQH
>TRBJ1-2|TRBV4-1
ASSLTGTEYGYT
>TRBJ1-5|TRBV6-5
ASSGTGGSQPQH
>TRBJ1-1|TRBV18
ASSKTRGVQNTEAF
>TRBJ2-1|TRBV6-1
ASSDSGATYNEQF